The rows below give T cell receptor beta chains drawn from one sample of a study of T cell responses to AZD1222 COVID-19 vaccine. Assay used: immunoSEQ multiplex PCR; TCRdb lists only in-frame clones, some missing. The data show 150,000 to 200,000 clones, 90% to 95% seen once. The material was peripheral blood, obtained on day 0 of AZD1222 vaccination. The receptors were sampled from an adult in good health. Both conserved end residues are part of each CDR3. The D gene is left open where the match is weak. The listing skips clone size in some rows; elsewhere it reads once, few, many or a size class.

TRBD1	.	TRBV20-1	TRBJ1-5	TGCAGTGCTAGTACATCAGGGGGAAATCAGCCCCAGCATTTT	CSASTSGGNQPQHF
.	.	TRBV9	TRBJ1-1	TGTGCCAGCAGTGCATCAGTAGGGGGGGCTGAAGCTTTCTTT	CASSASVGGAEAFF
.	.	TRBV19	TRBJ1-4	TGTGCCAGTAGTTTCGGGTTTAGAGTGGAAAAACTGTTTTTT	CASSFGFRVEKLFF
.	.	TRBV5-5	TRBJ1-3	TGTGCCAGCAGCTTGGTGCGGGGACGAAACACCATATATTTT	CASSLVRGRNTIYF
TRBD1	.	TRBV4-1	TRBJ2-7	TGCGCCAGCAGCCACGGGGGACAGGGGTTCTACGAGCAGTACTTC	CASSHGGQGFYEQYF
.	once	TRBV5-1	TRBJ1-1	TGCGCCAGCATCTTCGGCACTGAAGCTTTCTTT	CASIFGTEAFF
.	.	TRBV29-1	TRBJ2-1	TGCAGCGTTGGGAGCTCCTACAATGAGCAGTTCTTC	CSVGSSYNEQFF
TRBD2	.	TRBV5-4	TRBJ2-7	TGTGCCAGCAGCTTCGCTAGCGGGAGACTAGCCTACGAGCAGTACTTC	CASSFASGRLAYEQYF
.	.	TRBV5-4	TRBJ1-1	TGTGCCAGCAGCTTGATACAGGGAGGGTTCACTGAAGCTTTCTTT	CASSLIQGGFTEAFF
.	.	TRBV30	TRBJ1-2	TGTGCCTGGAGTTTACCTTTGGCGTTCTATGGCTACACCTTC	CAWSLPLAFYGYTF
.	.	TRBV3-1/TRBV3-2	TRBJ2-7	TGTGCCAGCAGCCACAACAGGCTCACTTCCTACGAGCAGTACTTC	CASSHNRLTSYEQYF
.	.	TRBV7-9	TRBJ1-1	TGTGCCAGCAGCTTGGGTACGAACACTGAAGCTTTCTTT	CASSLGTNTEAFF
.	.	TRBV19	TRBJ2-2	TGTGCCAGTAGATCAGGGGAGAACACCGGGGAGCTGTTTTTT	CASRSGENTGELFF
.	once	TRBV5-1	TRBJ1-1	TGCGCCAGCAGCACCTCTTGGGAGGTACGAGAAGCTTTCTTT	CASSTSWEVREAFF
.	.	TRBV19	TRBJ1-5	TGTGCCAGTAACGTCGGGGGACGAATCGCCCAGCCCCAGCATTTT	CASNVGGRIAQPQHF
TRBD1	.	TRBV6-5	TRBJ1-1	TGTGCCAGCGGCGGAAATCAAGGGGGCAGAGCTGAAGCTTTCTTT	CASGGNQGGRAEAFF
.	.	TRBV5-1	TRBJ2-2	TGCGCCAGCAGCTCCTACCCGAACACCGGGGAGCTGTTTTTT	CASSSYPNTGELFF
.	few	TRBV4-1	TRBJ1-3	TGCGCCAGCAGCCACGGGACGGGAAGCTCTGGAAACACCATATATTTT	CASSHGTGSSGNTIYF
.	once	TRBV30	TRBJ1-2	TGTGCCTGGAGATGGGGCGATCGGGCTTATGGCTACACCTTC	CAWRWGDRAYGYTF
.	.	TRBV28	TRBJ2-7	TGTGCCAGCAGACTCGACCTTTCCTACGAGCAGTACTTC	CASRLDLSYEQYF
TRBD2	.	TRBV6-5	TRBJ2-7	TGTGCCAGCTGGGAGGGCACCCACGAGCAGTACTTC	CASWEGTHEQYF
TRBD2	few	TRBV19	TRBJ2-1	TGTGCCAGTAGTATCGCCCCGGGTCTAGCGGGAGGGCTGCGGTCGGTTTGGACCAATGAGCAGTTCTTC	CASSIAPGLAGGLRSVWTNEQFF
.	once	TRBV27	TRBJ2-7	TGTGCCAGCAGTCCTGCGGTTTCCCACGAGCAGTACTTC	CASSPAVSHEQYF
.	.	TRBV28	TRBJ1-5	TGTGCCAGCAGACCCCCCGGGGTAAAAAGCAATCAGCCCCAGCATTTT	CASRPPGVKSNQPQHF
.	.	TRBV6-5	TRBJ1-4	TGTGCCAGCATCTGGACCGTTGCAACTAATGAAAAACTGTTTTTT	CASIWTVATNEKLFF
.	.	TRBV21-1	TRBJ2-1	TGTGCCAGCAGCAAGTACAGGGGGATCAGCGATGAGCAGTTCTTC	CASSKYRGISDEQFF
TRBD2	.	TRBV3-1/TRBV3-2	TRBJ2-4	TGTGCCAGCAGTCTTTCGACTAGCGGGACGCTAAACATTCAGTACTTC	CASSLSTSGTLNIQYF
.	once	TRBV6-1	TRBJ1-5	TGTGCCAGCAGTGAAAGCTGGCGTCAGCCTCAGCCCCAGCATTTT	CASSESWRQPQPQHF
.	.	TRBV27	TRBJ1-5	TGTGCCAGCATGCGACTCCAGGGGTCCAGCAATCAGCCCCAGCATTTT	CASMRLQGSSNQPQHF
.	.	TRBV3-1/TRBV3-2	TRBJ1-3	TGTGCCAGCAGCCAAACAGCCTCTGGAAACACCATATATTTT	CASSQTASGNTIYF
.	.	TRBV3-1/TRBV3-2	TRBJ1-1	TGTGCCAGCAGCCAACGCGGACAGAAGAACACTGAAGCTTTCTTT	CASSQRGQKNTEAFF
.	.	TRBV7-9	TRBJ1-2	TGTGCCAGTCGACAGGAGGGCTATGGCTACACCTTC	CASRQEGYGYTF
.	.	TRBV5-1	TRBJ2-1	TGCGCCAGCAGCTTGGCACTAGAATCCTACAATGAGCAGTTCTTC	CASSLALESYNEQFF
.	.	TRBV19	TRBJ1-1	TGTGCCAGTACCCCCCGGGAGGTCTTCGACACTGAAGCTTTCTTT	CASTPREVFDTEAFF
TRBD1	.	TRBV27	TRBJ1-2	TGTGCCAGCAGTCCAGGGGACAGGGGGGTGATAGGCTACACCTTC	CASSPGDRGVIGYTF
.	.	TRBV12-3/TRBV12-4	TRBJ1-3	TGTGCCAGCATCCTCTCTGGAAACACCATATATTTT	CASILSGNTIYF
.	.	TRBV7-9	TRBJ2-7	TGTGCCAGCAGCTTAGGCCAGGGTCTTGGTCACGAGCAGTACTTC	CASSLGQGLGHEQYF
TRBD2	.	TRBV4-1	TRBJ2-1	TGCGCCAGCAGCCAAGGCGTAGCGGGGCAACTTTCCAATGAGCAGTTCTTC	CASSQGVAGQLSNEQFF
TRBD1	.	TRBV28	TRBJ2-3	TGTGCCAGCAGTTTATCGACAGGGGGAGATACGCAGTATTTT	CASSLSTGGDTQYF
.	.	TRBV28	TRBJ1-2	TGTGCCAGCAGCCCTAGAATGACCTCCACTAACTATGGCTACACCTTC	CASSPRMTSTNYGYTF
.	.	TRBV10-3	TRBJ2-1	TGTGCCATCAGTGACACCCCCCGGGCGGCGTTCTTC	CAISDTPRAAFF
.	.	TRBV11-2	TRBJ1-1	TGTGCCAGCAGCCCACGACGAGGGAACACTGAAGCTTTCTTT	CASSPRRGNTEAFF
.	.	TRBV6-5	TRBJ1-1	TGTGCCAGCAGGAGGCAGGTTCGTGGATGGACTGAAGCTTTCTTT	CASRRQVRGWTEAFF
.	.	TRBV2	TRBJ1-6	TGTGCCAGCAGAGAAACGGGAGGGGCTGGTCTCTCACCCCTCCACTTT	CASRETGGAGLSPLHF
.	.	TRBV7-6	TRBJ2-3	TGTGCCAGCAGCTTAGCGTTTCGGGAGCCAGATACGCAGTATTTT	CASSLAFREPDTQYF
TRBD2	.	TRBV4-1	TRBJ2-5	TGCGCCAGCAGCCAAGGGACTAGCGGGAGTGTAGGGACCCAGTACTTC	CASSQGTSGSVGTQYF
.	once	TRBV6-5	TRBJ2-3	TGTGCCAGCATAATCGGATTTACTAGCACAGATACGCAGTATTTT	CASIIGFTSTDTQYF
.	.	TRBV15	TRBJ1-1	TGTGCCACCAGCCTCAGGCAGCTGAACACTGAAGCTTTCTTT	CATSLRQLNTEAFF
TRBD2	.	TRBV5-4	TRBJ2-3	TGTGCCAGCAGCTTAGGGCGGGAGGGCACACTCAGCACAGATACGCAGTATTTT	CASSLGREGTLSTDTQYF
.	many	TRBV7-3	TRBJ1-6	TGTGCCAGCAGCTTAGACGGGGATTCACCCCTCCACTTT	CASSLDGDSPLHF
.	.	TRBV7-9	TRBJ2-7	TGTGCCAGCAGCTCTACCTCCGGGACGGGCTACGAGCAGTACTTC	CASSSTSGTGYEQYF
TRBD2	once	TRBV4-1	TRBJ2-1	TGCGCCAGCAGCCAAGTCCTAGCGGTAGACAATGAGCAGTTCTTC	CASSQVLAVDNEQFF
.	.	TRBV27	TRBJ2-3	TGTGCCAGCAGTTTCGGGCCCCGCACAGATACGCAGTATTTT	CASSFGPRTDTQYF
TRBD1	.	TRBV6-5	TRBJ1-4	TGTGCCAGACTAAGCAGGGGGGGATCTAATGAAAAACTGTTTTTT	CARLSRGGSNEKLFF
.	.	TRBV28	TRBJ1-3	TGTGCCAGCAGTTTAATGCAGGGATTCTCTGGAAACACCATATATTTT	CASSLMQGFSGNTIYF
TRBD2	.	TRBV7-9	TRBJ2-1	TGTGCCAGCAGCCAACTAGCGGGTTCCTACAATGAGCAGTTCTTC	CASSQLAGSYNEQFF
.	.	TRBV5-1	TRBJ2-7	TGCGCCAGCAGCCCCCTTTGGCGGGAATACGACGAGCAGTACTTC	CASSPLWREYDEQYF